This T cell receptor (beta chain) emerged from a study of shared clonotypes between healthy human individuals. Study-level background: A donor's plate count was three for CD4 naive and three for CD4 memory; CD8 naive had two and CD8 memory one. Study results and limitations: All-four-donor shared clonotypes had higher generation probabilities than non-shared clonotypes did.

The CDR3 has 14 amino acids. Germline-derived CDR1 and CDR2 are KGHSH and LQKENI. The germline V and J ends were trimmed by 3 bases and 0 bases, with 8 bases remaining between them. Clones were read by immunoSEQ multiplex PCR, and TCRdb kept only the in-frame ones, dropping some. Here the sample spans approximately 2.3 million clones, 85% to 95% being singletons. To note about this clone: Its antigen remains unknown.

This sequence joins TRBV18 and TRBJ1-1; D uncertain. This sequence was found in a young man in good health. Some clones in this sample may be carry-over from other donors' samples. Sequences were obtained from naive CD4+ T cells from PBMCs. Subset here: CD45RA+ positively selected. This CDR3 is CASSPSDLNTEAFF. CDR3 DNA sequence: TGTGCCAGCTCACCCTCAGACCTGAACACTGAAGCTTTCTTT.